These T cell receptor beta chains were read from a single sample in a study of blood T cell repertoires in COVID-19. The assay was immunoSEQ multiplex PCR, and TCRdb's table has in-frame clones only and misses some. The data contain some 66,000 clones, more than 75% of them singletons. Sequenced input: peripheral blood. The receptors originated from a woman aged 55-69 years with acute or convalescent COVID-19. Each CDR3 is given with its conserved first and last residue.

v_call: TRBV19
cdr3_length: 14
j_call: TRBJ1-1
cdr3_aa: CASSIQGANTEAFF

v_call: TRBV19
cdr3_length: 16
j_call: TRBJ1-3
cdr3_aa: CASTPWEVTSGNTIYF

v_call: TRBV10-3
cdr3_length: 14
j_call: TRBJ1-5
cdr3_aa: CAISESRDNQPQHF

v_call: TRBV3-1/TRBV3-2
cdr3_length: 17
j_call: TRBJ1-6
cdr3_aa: CASSQGEPRSYNSPLHF

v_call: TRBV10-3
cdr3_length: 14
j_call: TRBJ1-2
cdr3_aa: CAISVRQGGYGYTF

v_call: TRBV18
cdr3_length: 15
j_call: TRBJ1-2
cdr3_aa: CASSPRTESPYGYTF

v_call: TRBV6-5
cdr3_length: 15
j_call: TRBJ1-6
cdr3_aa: CASSSGQTYNSPLHF

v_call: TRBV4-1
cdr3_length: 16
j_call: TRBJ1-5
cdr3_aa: CASSQGRGGKNQPQHF

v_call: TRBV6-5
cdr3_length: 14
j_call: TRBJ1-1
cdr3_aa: CASSPRTGWTEAFF

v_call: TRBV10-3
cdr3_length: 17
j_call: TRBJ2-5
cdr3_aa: CAISLKPGGDGQETQYF

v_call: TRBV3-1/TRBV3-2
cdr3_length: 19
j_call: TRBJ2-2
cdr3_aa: CASSQDKGLAGENTGELFF

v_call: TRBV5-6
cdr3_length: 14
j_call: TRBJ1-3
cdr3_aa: CASSSGDPGNTIYF

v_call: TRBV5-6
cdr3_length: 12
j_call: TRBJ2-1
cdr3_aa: CASSRHYNEQFF

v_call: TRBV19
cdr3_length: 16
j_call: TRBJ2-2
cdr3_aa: CASRIRDSANTGELFF

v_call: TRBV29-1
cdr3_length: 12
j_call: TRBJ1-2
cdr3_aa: CSVGTGEYGYTF

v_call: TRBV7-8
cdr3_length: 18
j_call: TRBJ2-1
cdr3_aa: CASFRLYLAGEEYNEQFF

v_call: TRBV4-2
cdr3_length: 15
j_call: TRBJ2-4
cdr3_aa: CASSQDRLAKNIQYF